Listed below are T cell receptor beta chains from one sample, sequenced in a study of T cell repertoires in ileal Crohn's disease. TCRdb's copy holds only in-frame clones and misses some; the assay was immunoSEQ multiplex PCR. The repertoire holds about 15,000 clones, with approximately 87% as singletons. The sequenced sample was ileal tissue. Every receptor here comes from an adult with Crohn's disease. The CDR3 runs from the conserved cysteine through the conserved F or W. The order of the fields is D gene, J gene, V gene, clone size, CDR3 DNA, CDR3 protein. D genes are given only for firm matches. Clone size appears in some rows only: once, few, many, or a class for an expanded clone.

D: TRBD1; J: TRBJ1-2; V: TRBV2; size: -; DNA: TGTGCCAGCAAGAAACAGGGGGCAGGCGGCTACACCTTC; CDR3: CASKKQGAGGYTF
D: -; J: TRBJ1-4; V: TRBV9; size: -; DNA: TGTGCCAGCAGCCCCCCCTCCGCAGGGCGGACTAATGAAAAACTGTTTTTT; CDR3: CASSPPSAGRTNEKLFF
D: TRBD1; J: TRBJ2-5; V: TRBV7-9; size: -; DNA: TGTGCCAGCAGTTCCCTTTGGGACAGCCAAGAGACCCAGTACTTC; CDR3: CASSSLWDSQETQYF
D: TRBD1; J: TRBJ2-7; V: TRBV6-1; size: -; DNA: TGTGCCAGCAGTGAAGCGCTTACAGGGGGCGCCGAGCAGTACTTC; CDR3: CASSEALTGGAEQYF
D: -; J: TRBJ1-1; V: TRBV4-3; size: -; DNA: TGCGCCAGCAGCCAAGGACGGACAGTGAACACTGAAGCTTTCTTT; CDR3: CASSQGRTVNTEAFF
D: -; J: TRBJ2-2; V: TRBV7-2; size: -; DNA: TGTGCCAGCAGCTTAAGGTGGACACGCAACACCGGGGAGCTGTTTTTT; CDR3: CASSLRWTRNTGELFF
D: -; J: TRBJ1-6; V: TRBV11-1; size: -; DNA: TGTGCCAGCAGCGGACAGCACAATTCACCCCTCCACTTT; CDR3: CASSGQHNSPLHF
D: -; J: TRBJ2-1; V: TRBV7-2; size: -; DNA: TGTGCCAGCAGCTTAGGGAACTCAGGGTACAATGAGCAGTTCTTC; CDR3: CASSLGNSGYNEQFF
D: TRBD1; J: TRBJ1-2; V: TRBV5-1; size: -; DNA: TGCGCCAGCAGCTTCGGCCTGGACAGGGGGGATGGCTACACCTTC; CDR3: CASSFGLDRGDGYTF
D: -; J: TRBJ1-1; V: TRBV7-9; size: -; DNA: TGTGCCAGCAACGCCGGGGAGAACACTGAAGCTTTCTTT; CDR3: CASNAGENTEAFF
D: -; J: TRBJ1-6; V: TRBV7-9; size: once; DNA: TGTGCCAGCAGCTCTCGCTCCTATAATTCACCCCTCCACTTT; CDR3: CASSSRSYNSPLHF
D: TRBD2; J: TRBJ2-2; V: TRBV27; size: few; DNA: TGTGTCACGCAGGATCTAGCGGGGGGGTGGACCGGGGAGCTGTTTTTT; CDR3: CVTQDLAGGWTGELFF
D: -; J: TRBJ2-7; V: TRBV6-5; size: -; DNA: TGTGCCAGCAATAGGCAGGGAATCTACGAGCAGTACTTC; CDR3: CASNRQGIYEQYF
D: -; J: TRBJ1-2; V: TRBV21-1; size: -; DNA: TGTGCCAGCAGCTCAGGTCTCCGAGACGGCTATGGCTACACCTTC; CDR3: CASSSGLRDGYGYTF
D: -; J: TRBJ2-1; V: TRBV25-1; size: -; DNA: TGTGCCAGCAGTGAGACAGCGTCAGGGGATGAGCAGTTCTTC; CDR3: CASSETASGDEQFF
D: -; J: TRBJ2-1; V: TRBV7-2; size: -; DNA: TGTGCCAGCAGCTCCGGGAATAACAATGAGCAGTTCTTC; CDR3: CASSSGNNNEQFF
D: -; J: TRBJ1-4; V: TRBV11-2; size: -; DNA: TGTGCCAGCAGCCCCAGGTGGGCAACTAATGAAAAACTGTTTTTT; CDR3: CASSPRWATNEKLFF
D: TRBD2; J: TRBJ2-1; V: TRBV9; size: -; DNA: TGTGCCAGCAGCGTAGCGCAGCGGGGGGGCACGGAGCAGTTCTTC; CDR3: CASSVAQRGGTEQFF
D: -; J: TRBJ1-5; V: TRBV10-3; size: -; DNA: TGTGCCATCAGTGAGGATCAGGGTCCCCAGCATTTT; CDR3: CAISEDQGPQHF
D: TRBD1; J: TRBJ1-2; V: TRBV19; size: -; DNA: TGTGCCAGTAGTACCGGGACAGGTTTCTATGGCTACACCTTC; CDR3: CASSTGTGFYGYTF
D: TRBD2; J: TRBJ2-1; V: TRBV5-6; size: once; DNA: TGTGCCAGCAGCTGGGGGACTAGCGGGGGGGCCTACAATGAGCAGTTCTTC; CDR3: CASSWGTSGGAYNEQFF
D: -; J: TRBJ1-2; V: TRBV27; size: -; DNA: TGTGCCAGCATGGGAGGGGCTAGCTATGGCTACACCTTC; CDR3: CASMGGASYGYTF
D: -; J: TRBJ1-1; V: TRBV5-4; size: -; DNA: TGTGCCAGCAGCTTGAAAGGGGTGTCGAACACTGAAGCTTTCTTT; CDR3: CASSLKGVSNTEAFF
D: -; J: TRBJ2-7; V: TRBV11-2; size: -; DNA: TGTGCCAGCAGCTTTAGCTCCTACGAGCAGTACTTC; CDR3: CASSFSSYEQYF
D: -; J: TRBJ2-7; V: TRBV5-4; size: few; DNA: TGTGCCAGCAGCCAAGACAGTTCGGGCGAGCAGTACTTC; CDR3: CASSQDSSGEQYF
D: -; J: TRBJ1-5; V: TRBV7-2; size: -; DNA: TGTGCCAGCAGCTTAGTTCCCACAGACAGTAGCAATCAGCCCCAGCATTTT; CDR3: CASSLVPTDSSNQPQHF
D: TRBD1; J: TRBJ2-7; V: TRBV4-2; size: -; DNA: TGTGCCAGCAGCCTAGGTCCGGGACAGGGGGCCTACGAGCAGTACTTC; CDR3: CASSLGPGQGAYEQYF
D: -; J: TRBJ2-7; V: TRBV5-1; size: -; DNA: TGCGCCAGCAGCTCCACAGGGTTCCAACTTTCATCCTACGAGCAGTACTTC; CDR3: CASSSTGFQLSSYEQYF
D: -; J: TRBJ1-1; V: TRBV27; size: -; DNA: TGTGCCAGCAGTTCATTAGTGTCAGGGTCGCGTTGGGCTGAAGCTTTCTTT; CDR3: CASSSLVSGSRWAEAFF
D: -; J: TRBJ2-7; V: TRBV5-1; size: once; DNA: TGCGCCAGCAGCCCTAGACAGTCTTTAAGCTCCTACGAGCAGTACTTC; CDR3: CASSPRQSLSSYEQYF
D: -; J: TRBJ1-6; V: TRBV6-6; size: few; DNA: TGTGCCAGCAGTTTCGGGGGGGTCCCCCTCCACTTT; CDR3: CASSFGGVPLHF